These T cell receptor beta chains were read from a single sample in a study of T-cell reconstitution after alpha-beta-depleted transplantation in children. One entry per CDR3 protein results from TCRdb running MiXCR on the PCR reads. The table shows some 450,000 distinct CDR3 sequences, with roughly two fifths occurring only once. Sequencing used PBMCs, obtained before TCRalphabeta/CD19-depleted stem cell transplant. These receptor sequences come from a girl aged 2 to 10 with aplastic anemia, due to receive a stem cell transplant. The CDR3 runs from the conserved cysteine through the conserved F or W. A D gene is named only where the DNA matches it firmly. Clone size is not always given. Where it is, it says once, few, many or a class for expanded clones.

TRBV20-1,TRBJ2-1,NA,TRBD2,CSAREATGGTRGNEQFF,TGCAGTGCTAGAGAGGCTACGGGGGGTACGAGGGGAAATGAGCAGTTCTTC
TRBV20-1,TRBJ1-2,NA,NA,CSAPPTGTVHYGYTF,TGCAGTGCTCCACCGACCGGGACTGTTCATTATGGCTACACCTTC
TRBV27,TRBJ2-7,many,TRBD1,CASTQIPTGSFYEQYF,TGTGCCAGCACCCAAATTCCGACAGGGTCCTTCTACGAGCAGTACTTC
TRBV7-9,TRBJ1-2,NA,NA,CASSLTSFLQGVSGYTF,TGTGCCAGCAGCTTAACCTCTTTCCTCCAAGGGGTCTCCGGCTACACCTTC
TRBV6-2/TRBV6-3,TRBJ1-1,many,NA,CASSYSIGETEAFF,TGTGCCAGCAGTTACTCGATAGGGGAGACTGAAGCTTTCTTT
TRBV29-1,TRBJ2-5,NA,TRBD1,CSVEIGQGARETQYF,TGCAGCGTTGAAATAGGACAGGGGGCGAGGGAGACCCAGTACTTC
TRBV19,TRBJ2-3,few,NA,CASSVWRAADTQYF,TGTGCCAGTAGTGTCTGGCGGGCAGCAGATACGCAGTATTTT
TRBV7-2,TRBJ2-7,NA,NA,CASSDRPEYEQYF,TGTGCCAGCAGTGACAGGCCCGAATACGAGCAGTACTTC
TRBV20-1,TRBJ2-3,few,TRBD2,CSASGGGGLSDTQYF,TGCAGTGCTAGTGGAGGCGGGGGTCTTTCAGATACGCAGTATTTT
TRBV5-1,TRBJ2-3,NA,NA,CASSDSGLSSTDTQYF,TGCGCCAGCAGCGATTCGGGACTCTCTAGCACAGATACGCAGTATTTT
TRBV7-2,TRBJ2-3,few,NA,CASSLIGLARADTQYF,TGTGCCAGCAGCTTAATAGGGCTAGCGAGGGCAGATACGCAGTATTTT
TRBV7-3,TRBJ2-4,NA,TRBD2,CASSAGLAGGAAKNIQYF,TGTGCCAGCAGCGCGGGACTAGCGGGAGGAGCGGCCAAAAACATTCAGTACTTC
TRBV5-8,TRBJ2-7,few,NA,CASSLERAQGVYEQYF,TGTGCCAGCAGCTTGGAAAGGGCCCAAGGGGTCTACGAGCAGTACTTC
TRBV9,TRBJ1-1,many,NA,CASSVTVNTEAFF,TGTGCCAGCAGCGTGACAGTTAACACTGAAGCTTTCTTT
TRBV11-2,TRBJ2-7,NA,NA,CASSLYGGREYEQYF,TGTGCCAGCAGCTTATATGGTGGCAGGGAATACGAGCAGTACTTC
TRBV20-1,TRBJ2-7,few,NA,CSARAGHEQYF,TGCAGTGCTAGAGCAGGCCACGAGCAGTACTTC
TRBV20-1,TRBJ1-2,NA,NA,CSARDRQAYYGYTF,TGCAGTGCTAGAGATCGTCAGGCTTACTATGGCTACACCTTC
TRBV29-1,TRBJ1-2,NA,NA,CSTSAGDYGYTF,TGCAGCACCTCCGCTGGGGACTATGGCTACACCTTC
TRBV7-9,TRBJ2-7,many,TRBD1,CASSFGTAYEQYF,TGTGCCAGCAGCTTCGGGACAGCCTACGAGCAGTACTTC
TRBV7-3,TRBJ2-4,NA,NA,CASSPTGALAKNIQYF,TGTGCCAGCAGCCCTACGGGGGCCCTAGCCAAAAACATTCAGTACTTC
TRBV5-6,TRBJ1-5,few,NA,CASSLGLVQPQHF,TGTGCCAGCAGCTTGGGGCTGGTGCAGCCCCAGCATTTT
TRBV7-2,TRBJ1-1,few,TRBD1,CASSFLTGITEAFF,TGTGCCAGCAGCTTCTTGACAGGGATTACTGAAGCTTTCTTT
TRBV5-1,TRBJ2-7,many,NA,CASMGGYEQYF,TGCGCCAGCATGGGGGGCTACGAGCAGTACTTC
TRBV6-2/TRBV6-3,TRBJ2-5,few,TRBD2,CASSSLLAGGAETQYF,TGTGCCAGCAGTTCCTTACTAGCGGGAGGGGCAGAGACCCAGTACTTC
TRBV5-1,TRBJ2-3,NA,NA,CASSWGGSSTDTQYF,TGCGCCAGCAGCTGGGGCGGGTCTAGCACAGATACGCAGTATTTT
TRBV5-4,TRBJ2-1,NA,NA,CASSLADGSSYNEQFF,TGTGCCAGCAGCTTGGCCGATGGGAGCTCCTACAATGAGCAGTTCTTC
TRBV5-1,TRBJ1-2,few,NA,CASSPGPVATGYTF,TGCGCCAGCAGCCCGGGACCAGTAGCGACTGGCTACACCTTC
TRBV4-2,TRBJ2-1,many,TRBD1,CASSQVGQGAADEQFF,TGTGCCAGCAGCCAAGTTGGACAGGGGGCCGCGGATGAGCAGTTCTTC
TRBV20-1,TRBJ1-5,NA,TRBD1,CSASTGTGGVYQPQHF,TGCAGTGCTAGTACCGGGACAGGGGGCGTCTATCAGCCCCAGCATTTT
TRBV7-8,TRBJ2-1,NA,NA,CASSPSRLWIDEQFF,TGTGCCAGCAGCCCGTCCCGACTATGGATAGATGAGCAGTTCTTC
TRBV7-2,TRBJ2-3,many,TRBD2,CASSLEAGGQTQYF,TGTGCCAGCAGCTTAGAGGCGGGAGGGCAAACGCAGTATTTT
TRBV5-1,TRBJ2-3,many,NA,CASSLPTGESTDTQYF,TGCGCCAGCAGCTTGCCGACAGGCGAAAGCACAGATACGCAGTATTTT
TRBV20-1,TRBJ2-4,NA,NA,CSAAGAANIQYF,TGCAGTGCGGCCGGGGCGGCGAACATTCAGTACTTC
TRBV9,TRBJ1-5,few,TRBD1,CASSADRGQPQHF,TGTGCCAGCAGCGCCGACAGGGGTCAGCCCCAGCATTTT
TRBV20-1,TRBJ2-7,NA,NA,CSARLTRSYEQYF,TGCAGTGCTAGATTGACTAGATCCTACGAGCAGTACTTC
TRBV5-1,TRBJ2-5,few,NA,CASSWADPHGETQYF,TGCGCCAGCAGCTGGGCGGACCCTCACGGGGAGACCCAGTACTTC
TRBV5-1,TRBJ2-6,NA,TRBD2,CASGDSGSSGANVLTF,TGCGCCAGCGGGGATAGCGGGAGCTCTGGGGCCAACGTCCTGACTTTC
TRBV29-1,TRBJ2-5,many,TRBD2,CSVLAAQETQYF,TGCAGCGTCCTAGCGGCTCAAGAGACCCAGTACTTC
TRBV28,TRBJ2-3,NA,NA,CASSGGGGLDTQYF,TGTGCCAGCAGCGGCGGGGGCGGGTTGGATACGCAGTATTTT
TRBV18,TRBJ2-3,NA,NA,CASPAPDTQYF,TGTGCCAGCCCCGCGCCAGATACGCAGTATTTT
TRBV4-2,TRBJ2-3,once,NA,CASSQEETPLDTQYF,TGTGCCAGCAGCCAAGAAGAGACTCCCCTAGATACGCAGTATTTT
TRBV10-3,TRBJ2-1,many,NA,CAISELLSSYNEQFF,TGTGCCATCAGTGAGTTGTTGAGCTCCTACAATGAGCAGTTCTTC
TRBV20-1,TRBJ2-7,few,TRBD2,CSARSGRLSYEQYF,TGCAGTGCCCGGAGCGGGAGGCTGTCCTACGAGCAGTACTTC
TRBV20-1,TRBJ1-2,many,NA,CSARDRQSTNYGYTF,TGCAGTGCTAGAGATCGACAGTCAACTAACTATGGCTACACCTTC
TRBV6-1,TRBJ2-7,many,TRBD2,CATGAGVRPDEQYF,TGTGCCACCGGGGCGGGAGTCCGGCCCGACGAGCAGTACTTC
TRBV12-3/TRBV12-4,TRBJ2-7,once,NA,CASSFVRYEQYF,TGTGCCAGCAGTTTTGTGAGATACGAGCAGTACTTC
TRBV5-1,TRBJ2-1,NA,NA,CASSLGPSLRDSYNEQFF,TGCGCCAGCAGCTTGGGACCTTCGTTACGGGACTCCTACAATGAGCAGTTCTTC
TRBV19,TRBJ2-1,NA,TRBD2,CASSITSGGLYNEQFF,TGTGCCAGTAGTATAACTAGCGGGGGCCTATACAATGAGCAGTTCTTC
TRBV7-2,TRBJ1-3,many,NA,CASSPYGGDTIYF,TGTGCCAGCAGCCCGTATGGGGGGGACACCATATATTTT
TRBV6-2/TRBV6-3,TRBJ2-5,NA,TRBD1,CASSRDRRQETQYF,TGTGCCAGCAGTAGGGACAGGAGGCAAGAGACCCAGTACTTC
TRBV12-3/TRBV12-4,TRBJ1-2,many,NA,CASSLGGNYGYTF,TGTGCCAGCAGCTTAGGGGGGAACTATGGCTACACCTTC